The 32 T cell receptor beta chains below were found in one sample sequenced in a study of T-cell reconstitution after alpha-beta-depleted transplantation in children. Construction of the TCRbeta library involved unique molecular identifiers. TCRdb re-called the PCR reads with MiXCR, one entry per CDR3 protein. The top ten hold around 36% of the sample, which has about 540,000 distinct CDR3 sequences, 25% to 30% seen once. The specimen comprised PBMCs, sampled before TCRalphabeta/CD19-depleted stem cell transplant. The receptors derive from a boy in the first two years of life with Wiskott-Aldrich syndrome, due to receive a stem cell transplant.

The DNA of the CDR3 is TGTGCCAGCAGTGAAAGGAGGGTCGGTTCACCCCTCCACTTT. It is translated as CASSERRVGSPLHF. The chain carries TRBV6-1 and TRBJ1-6; D ambiguous. This CDR3 comprises 14 residues. The V end was cut by 2 bases, the J end by 9 bases, with 11 bases between. Looked up from germline, CDR1 is MNHNS and CDR2 is SASEGT.

The chain links TRBV24-1 to TRBJ2-1, with 10 nucleotides matching TRBD2. The germline V gene encodes CDR1 KGHDR and CDR2 SFDVKD. J lost 1 base, V lost 4 bases, and 3 bases had no gene match. The CDR3 is 16 amino acids. The CDR3 region has the DNA TGTGCCACCAGTGACGATAGCGGGAGGTCCTACAATGAGCAGTTCTTC. Its translation is CATSDDSGRSYNEQFF.

J is TRBJ1-2 and V is TRBV20-1; no firm D call. The germline CDR1 and CDR2 sequences are DFQATT and SNEGSKA (reference sequence). The V end lost 3 bases, the J end lost 4 bases, and 12 bases lay between the germline ends. The CDR3 spans 13 residues. Here the CDR3 reads CSASPGGSYGYTF. The CDR3 DNA reads TGCAGTGCTAGTCCGGGCGGATCCTATGGCTACACCTTC.

This clonotype was seen a few times. V usage is TRBV12-3 or TRBV12-4 and J usage is TRBJ2-1; TRBD1 aligns across 7 bases. J gave up 0 bases and V 6 bases, and 5 bases lay outside the gene matches. CDR3 length: 15 amino acids. CDR3 DNA: TGTGCCAGCAGGCTGGGACAGAGCTCCTACAATGAGCAGTTCTTC. Its translation is CASRLGQSSYNEQFF.

This clonotype has more than one count but fewer than ten. The gene calls are TRBV15 and TRBJ2-6, with D unresolved. This CDR3 comprises 14 residues. Trimming removed 5 bases from V and 0 bases from J, with 5 bases in between. Germline V gene sequence: CDR1 LNHNV, CDR2 YYDKDF (reference sequence). CDR3 nucleotide sequence: TGTGCCACCAGCGGATACTCTGGGGCCAACGTCCTGACTTTC. It translates to CATSGYSGANVLTF.

Only a few counts were recorded for this clonotype. The chain has TRBV20-1 and TRBJ2-1; D unclear. Per the germline V gene, CDR1 is DFQATT and CDR2 is SNEGSKA (reference sequence). Between the trimmed V and J ends, which lost 1 base and 7 bases, there was a span of 5 bases. There are 11 residues in the CDR3. The CDR3 sequence: CSARVRNEQFF. In DNA form, the CDR3 reads TGCAGTGCTAGAGTAAGGAATGAGCAGTTCTTC.

J is TRBJ2-4 and V is TRBV2, with D unresolved. CDR1 SNHLY and CDR2 FYNNEI come from the germline V gene. Trimming shortened V by 8 bases and J by 1 base, and 12 bases separated the two germline ends. The CDR3 runs to 14 residues. CDR3 amino acids: CASRAVVAKNIQYF. CDR3 DNA: TGTGCCAGCCGCGCGGTGGTGGCCAAAAACATTCAGTACTTC.

This clonotype has a handful of counts. The chain joins TRBV24-1 to TRBJ2-3; 13 bases line up with TRBD2. The germline V gene encodes CDR1 KGHDR and CDR2 SFDVKD. The CDR3 extends over 19 amino acids. V lost 3 bases and J lost 1; bases outside the gene matches: 9. CDR3 nucleotide sequence: TGTGCCACCAGTGATCCACTAGCGGGAGGGACTTTCGGCACAGATACGCAGTATTTT. Its translation is CATSDPLAGGTFGTDTQYF.

V usage is TRBV19 and J usage is TRBJ2-1; perhaps TRBD2 as D (5 bases). Per the germline V gene, CDR1 is LNHDA and CDR2 is SQIVND (reference sequence). The CDR3 runs 14 residues. Deletions cut 4 bases from V and 5 bases from J, with 12 bases between. CDR3 residues: CASSKIWRDNEQFF. The CDR3 region has the DNA TGTGCCAGTAGTAAAATTTGGCGGGACAATGAGCAGTTCTTC.

The V and J genes are TRBV2 and TRBJ2-3; TRBD2 matches 13 bases. Trimming at V came to 7 bases and at J to 2 bases, leaving 3 bases not matched to a gene. The germline V gene encodes CDR1 SNHLY and CDR2 FYNNEI. The CDR3 sequence is 15 residues long. For the CDR3, the DNA is TGTGCCAGCATTGGACTAGCGGGAGTCACAGATACGCAGTATTTT. Protein: CASIGLAGVTDTQYF.

This chain links TRBV5-1 with TRBJ2-5; possible D gene TRBD2, 7 bases. V was pared by 1 base and J by 4 bases, with 17 bases between. CDR1 is SGHRS and CDR2 is YFSETQ in the germline V gene. The CDR3 totals 16 residues. Here the CDR3 reads CASSLRGRASPETQYF. CDR3 bases: TGCGCCAGCAGCTTGAGGGGGAGGGCGTCCCCAGAGACCCAGTACTTC. Full variable domain (outside the CDR3, taken from reference TRBV5-1 and TRBJ2-5): KAGVTQTPRYLIKTRGQQVTLSCSPISGHRSVSWYQQTPGQGLQFLFEYFSETQRNKGNFPGRFSGRQFSNSRSEMNVSTLELGDSALYLCASSLRGRASPETQYFGPGTRLLVL.

This chain connects TRBV5-1 to TRBJ2-7, with 10 bases that match TRBD1. V shed 0 bases and J 6 bases; nucleotides not matched to a gene: 9. The CDR3 contains 16 residues. Germline V gene sequence: CDR1 SGHRS, CDR2 YFSETQ. The CDR3 sequence is CASSLEIPGQGFEQYF. CDR3 bases: TGCGCCAGCAGCTTGGAGATTCCGGGACAGGGGTTCGAGCAGTACTTC.

This clonotype turned up a few times. CDR3 nucleotides: TGCAGTGGAAAGAGGGATGAGCAGTTCTTC. This translates into CSGKRDEQFF. The chain couples TRBV20-1 to TRBJ2-1; tentative D call: TRBD2 (5 bases). V lost 7 bases and J 8 bases, leaving 9 bases between the germline ends. The CDR3 runs 10 residues. Germline V lookup: CDR1 DFQATT, CDR2 SNEGSKA (reference sequence).

In this sample, this clonotype turned up a few times. J is TRBJ2-2 and V is TRBV6-6, with a weak D call TRBD1 (6 bases). Per germline, CDR1 MNHNY and CDR2 SVGAGI (reference sequence). The V end lost 7 bases, the J end lost 6 bases, and 12 bases lay between the germline ends. This CDR3 contains 13 residues. DNA of the CDR3: TGTGCCAGCACCACCAGGGGATCCGGGGAGCTGTTTTTT. Amino acid sequence: CASTTRGSGELFF.

This clonotype was counted between two and nine times. V usage is TRBV12-3 or TRBV12-4 and J usage is TRBJ1-5; 10 positions agree with TRBD1. Trimming took 5 bases from V and 3 from J; bases not matched to a gene: 7. The CDR3 spans 16 residues. The DNA for the CDR3 is TGTGCCAGCAGTACCGGGGACAGGGGCCCCAATCAGCCCCAGCATTTT. Residues: CASSTGDRGPNQPQHF.

The chain uses TRBV20-1 and TRBJ2-7; 8 positions match TRBD2. The germline gives CDR1 DFQATT, CDR2 SNEGSKA (reference sequence). Trimming at V came to 3 bases and at J to 0 bases, leaving 4 bases not matched to a gene. The CDR3 length is 14 residues. Here the CDR3 DNA reads TGCAGTGCTAGCGGTAGCGGGGCCTCCTACGAGCAGTACTTC. Amino acid sequence: CSASGSGASYEQYF.

This clonotype has just a few counts. The chain couples TRBV10-3 to TRBJ2-7; D perhaps matches TRBD1 (6 bases). Germline V gives CDR1 ENHRY, CDR2 SYGVKD. The CDR3 is made up of 12 amino acids. Between the trimmed V and J ends, which lost 6 bases and 3 bases, there was a span of 9 bases. DNA for the CDR3: TGTGCCATCAGCCCCAGGGGCTACGAGCAGTACTTC. Translated: CAISPRGYEQYF.

V gene TRBV5-1 combines with J gene TRBJ1-1; 7 bases line up with TRBD1. Trimming cost V 5 bases and J 1 base; bases outside gene matches: 11. The CDR3 contains 16 residues. Germline loops: CDR1 SGHRS, CDR2 YFSETQ. CDR3 amino acids: CASRLVGGQWNTEAFF. Written as DNA, the CDR3 is TGCGCCAGCAGGCTTGTAGGGGGACAGTGGAACACTGAAGCTTTCTTT.

The chain couples TRBV6-1 to TRBJ1-2; tentative D call: TRBD1 (5 bases). With 3 bases removed from V and 8 bases from J, the gap between germline ends came to 16 bases. There are 14 residues in the CDR3. Germline assignment: CDR1 MNHNS and CDR2 SASEGT. Written as DNA, the CDR3 is TGTGCCAGCAGTGACCCCGGGACGGTGGGAGGCTACACCTTC. Translated, it gives CASSDPGTVGGYTF.

In its sample, this clonotype was seen many times. The V call is TRBV5-6, the J call TRBJ1-2, with 9 bases that match TRBD1. The CDR3 extends over 13 amino acids. The J segment lost 0 bases and the V segment lost 9 bases, leaving 3 bases of the junction unmatched. CDR1 and CDR2 from the germline V gene are SGHDT and YYEEEE. CDR3 in amino acids: CATGQGANYGYTF. The CDR3 DNA reads as TGTGCCACGGGACAGGGAGCTAACTATGGCTACACCTTC.

This clonotype showed up just a few times. The chain recombines TRBV7-2 with TRBJ2-5; D is undetermined. V lost 5 bases to trimming and J lost 5 bases, with 12 bases between them. The CDR3 runs to 13 residues. Looked up from germline, CDR1 is SGHTA and CDR2 is FQGNSA. The CDR3 protein is CASSQRQIETQYF. For the CDR3, the DNA is TGTGCCAGCAGCCAACGCCAGATTGAGACCCAGTACTTC.

The V and J genes are TRBV5-1 and TRBJ2-1; 10 bases line up with TRBD2. CDR3 size: 14 residues. V lost 7 bases to trimming and J lost 6 bases; unmatched junction nucleotides: 7. Germline V gene data show CDR1 as SGHRS and CDR2 as YFSETQ. CDR3 nucleotides: TGCGCCAGCGCCTCCACTAGCGGGATCAATGAGCAGTTCTTC. It codes for CASASTSGINEQFF. Using reference TRBV5-1 and TRBJ2-1 for the parts outside the CDR3, the full variable domain is KAGVTQTPRYLIKTRGQQVTLSCSPISGHRSVSWYQQTPGQGLQFLFEYFSETQRNKGNFPGRFSGRQFSNSRSEMNVSTLELGDSALYLCASASTSGINEQFFGPGTRLTVL.

This chain uses TRBV4-2 with TRBJ2-1, with TRBD2 as a possible D gene (5 bases). V dropped 1 base and J dropped 7 bases, with 17 bases sitting between them. The length of the CDR3 is 16 residues. Germline CDR1 LGHNA, CDR2 YNFKEQ. Here the CDR3 reads CASSQVKTGPGNEQFF. CDR3 in DNA: TGTGCCAGCAGCCAAGTTAAAACGGGCCCGGGGAATGAGCAGTTCTTC.

This clonotype has at least ten counts. The chain employs TRBV5-6 and TRBJ2-3, with 9 nucleotides matching TRBD2. The CDR3 has 15 residues. J gave up 4 bases and V 3 bases, and 6 bases lay outside the gene matches. Germline assignment: CDR1 SGHDT and CDR2 YYEEEE. CDR3 region: CASSYLAGRPDTQYF. CDR3 coding DNA: TGTGCCAGCAGCTACCTAGCGGGGCGGCCAGATACGCAGTATTTT.

This clonotype appeared a few times. The chain joins TRBV10-3 to TRBJ2-2; 9 bases match TRBD2. There are 14 residues in the CDR3. V trimming: 4 bases; J trimming: 4 bases; junction bases outside the gene matches: 1. Germline CDR1 and CDR2: ENHRY and SYGVKD. This chain's CDR3 is CAISAGLATGELFF. The CDR3 bases are TGTGCCATCAGTGCGGGACTAGCCACCGGGGAGCTGTTTTTT.

This clonotype was observed once. V is TRBV20-1 and J is TRBJ2-1; D remains ambiguous. V was shortened by 3 bases and J by 4 bases, with 10 bases between the two germline ends. Germline-derived CDR1 and CDR2 are DFQATT and SNEGSKA (reference sequence). The CDR3 spans 13 residues. The CDR3 DNA reads as TGCAGTGCTAGTTCGACCGTGTACAATGAGCAGTTCTTC. Amino acids: CSASSTVYNEQFF.

This clonotype turned up a few times. The chain joins TRBV27 to TRBJ1-2; possibly TRBD1 for D (6 bases). Germline CDR1 and CDR2: MNHEY and SMNVEV (reference sequence). Trimming stripped 3 bases from V and 6 bases from J, with 11 bases between. The CDR3 extends over 13 amino acids. CDR3 in DNA: TGTGCCAGCAGTTTCCCACAGGGTAATGGCTACACCTTC. It specifies CASSFPQGNGYTF.

V and J are TRBV10-3 and TRBJ2-1, with 8 bases that match TRBD1. The CDR3 is 14 amino acids. The germline V gene has CDR1 ENHRY and CDR2 SYGVKD. Losses at the gene ends were 9 bases for V and 7 bases for J; bases not matched to a gene: 11. Here the CDR3 DNA reads TGTGCCATGGGACAGGTCGCGCTCAGGAATGAGCAGTTCTTC. Its protein product is CAMGQVALRNEQFF.

The rearrangement links TRBV12-5 to TRBJ1-1; TRBD1 agrees at 8 bases. The CDR3 is 13 residues long. The germline CDR1 and CDR2 sequences are LGHNT and FRNRAP. V trimming: 6 bases; J trimming: 3 bases; junction bases outside the gene matches: 3. CDR3 loop: CASGATGDTEAFF. The CDR3 DNA is TGTGCTAGTGGGGCGACAGGGGACACTGAAGCTTTCTTT.

This clonotype was detected only a few times. The chain joins TRBV5-1 to TRBJ2-3; tentative D call: TRBD2 (5 bases). Germline values: CDR1 SGHRS, CDR2 YFSETQ. The CDR3 contains 14 residues. V was trimmed by 4 bases and J by 1 base, leaving 10 bases between them. This CDR3 reads CASSVGSGTDTQYF. The CDR3, as DNA: TGCGCCAGCAGCGTGGGGAGCGGCACAGATACGCAGTATTTT.

The chain couples TRBV4-2 to TRBJ2-1; 16 bases map to TRBD2. From germline, CDR1 is LGHNA and CDR2 YNFKEQ. The ends lost 4 bases at V and 0 bases at J; junction bases unmatched: 6. The CDR3 covers 19 residues. CDR3 residues: CASSPGTSGRVSSYNEQFF. The CDR3 region has the DNA TGTGCCAGCAGCCCGGGGACTAGCGGGAGGGTTAGCTCCTACAATGAGCAGTTCTTC.

This chain joins TRBV20-1 and TRBJ2-1, with 9 bases lining up with TRBD2. The CDR3 extends over 14 amino acids. CDR1 and CDR2 from the germline V gene are DFQATT and SNEGSKA (reference sequence). The CDR3 here is CSLIGAGGYNEQFF. CDR3 nucleotide sequence: TGCAGCCTTATAGGAGCGGGAGGCTACAATGAGCAGTTCTTC.